The clone carrying this T cell receptor beta chain was seen more than once but under ten times. The antigen is undetermined. V was clipped by 5 bases and J by 3 bases; unmatched bases: 14. This CDR3 has 19 amino acids. Individual cDNA molecules were tagged with unique molecular identifiers. TCRdb recomputed calls from the 5' RACE reads with MiXCR, one row per CDR3 protein. The sample has 65,000 to 85,000 distinct CDR3 sequences, roughly 10% seen once. The data belong to a study of early T cells in non-severe SARS-CoV-2 infection. Study-level points and caveats: VDJdb-based annotation leaned toward anti-spike CD8 responses and missed private and CD4 specificities.

This chain links TRBV12-3 or TRBV12-4 with TRBJ2-7; 15 nucleotides align to TRBD2. The receptor comes from an adult who was a healthcare worker with PCR-confirmed SARS-CoV-2 infection or an uninfected control (not recorded which). Sequences were obtained from whole blood. The DNA for the CDR3 is TGTGCCAGCAGTCGACGGACTAGCGGGAGGGCCAGTCAAGTCTACGAGCAGTACTTC. Translated, it gives CASSRRTSGRASQVYEQYF.